The following is a TCR beta chain sequence with its context. Its target antigen remains unknown. No quality values exist for individual bases; no much larger clone is one base distant. The data belong to a study of blood T cell repertoires in COVID-19 (TCRdb year 2020). General notes on the study: Collaborator samples came from the United States, Italy and Spain and covered acute and convalescent phases of COVID-19. The prospective study material was composed of cDNA or gDNA derived from T cells, B-cell-depleted T cells, or PBMCs. The dataset comprised deeply sampled blood TCRbeta repertoires from subjects exposed to, actively infected with, or recovered from COVID-19. The repertoires were made available in a free public database intended to serve as a resource for research on the immune response to SARS-CoV-2. Samples were obtained from the ongoing ImmuneRACE study (first 160 participants) and from some 1,200 subjects provided by 6 global collaborators. Sample metadata almost always included a de-identified subject ID, COVID-19 status, age in years and sex. Where HLA class I and class II types were available, the types were taken from metadata supplied by the sample provider, not from assay-based typing.

TCRbeta CDR3 regions were amplified from genomic DNA by means of the immunoSEQ Assay, a bias-controlled multiplex PCR. Under the source paper's analysis protocol: The number of nucleated cells in each sample was estimated by amplification of reference gene primers within the assay. To quantify the absolute abundance of each unique TCRbeta CDR3 rearrangement, sequence reads were collapsed and filtered. Productive Simpson clonality was computed per sample as the square root of Simpson's diversity index over productive rearrangements. Not all clones reach the TCRdb copy of this immuneACCESS table, which keeps in-frame sequences only. Checked studies attribute under half of the gap to unresolved V genes and leave the rest unexplained. V and J calls and clone size come straight from that table; D and trimming were deduced from the DNA. Within this sample are about 80,000 clones, with roughly 89% of them counted one time only. In total, the top ten clones hold 1.9% of the sample.

Collaborating institutions collected whole blood in K2EDTA tubes following their own protocols. For TCRbeta analysis, collaborators shipped samples in one of three forms: frozen whole blood, isolated PBMCs, or DNA extracted from either of those sample types. Summary of the overall study and its limitations: The amount of clinical and demographic metadata varied by source and participant and was provided uncurated.

V is cut back by 8 bases and J by 0 bases, with 8 bases in the junction unmatched. Per the germline V gene (reference sequence), LGHDT is the CDR1 and YNNKEL is the CDR2. The CDR3 runs 17 residues from the cysteine to the phenylalanine. Only CDR3 DNA is held: 51 bases, read in frame from base 1. Recombination connected TRBV3-1 (or the pseudogene TRBV3-2) to TRBJ2-2, and TRBD2 matches 11 of the central bases. The receptor was derived from a woman aged 50 to 65 in a cohort sampled during active COVID-19. The sequencing input was peripheral blood. The nucleotide sequence is TGTGCCAGCGGACTAGCGGGTTATTCCGCGAACACCGGGGAGCTGTTTTTT. Its amino acids are CASGLAGYSANTGELFF.